This T cell receptor (beta chain) was sequenced for a study of cytomegalovirus exposure and HLA in healthy donors (dated by TCRdb to between 2016 and 2019). About the study as a whole: According to an earlier analysis of several hundred of the donors, about 179 million T cells yielded roughly 110 million unique TCR beta sequences and about 280 Gb of sequence data. Besides the first cohort of 666 subjects, a separate validation cohort made up of roughly 120 different subjects was used. An earlier analysis of fewer than 750 of the donors used high-throughput TCR beta sequencing to judge whether each TCR beta V gene segment behaved as functional or pseudogenic. High-throughput TCR immunosequencing, statistical association of individual TCRs with disease status, and machine learning were combined to predict cytomegalovirus infection status. A later genetic analysis took genome-wide SNP genotypes for about 65% of the roughly 670 donors and used that subset as a discovery cohort. Across some 400 genotyped donors of the cohort, an average of approximately 240,000 unique TCR beta nucleotide sequences per donor were sequenced, and approximately 19% of those sequences were non-productive. Typing coverage varied by locus: 629-630 donors for A, B, C, DRB1 and DQB1; some 520 for DQA1; over 600 for DPA1; approximately 490 for DPB1. To study patterns of TCR occurrence, a later analysis re-analyzed previously published TCR beta repertoires from 666 donors and added high-resolution HLA genotyping. The study profiled the T cell repertoires of fewer than 850 subjects by immunosequencing and related them to cytomegalovirus serostatus. Rather than drawing on any new phenotypic data, the later analysis identified candidate immune exposures from TCR beta sequences and the way those sequences occurred across donors. Of the approximately 400 genotyped donors, approximately 80% fell in the genetic ancestry cluster associated with self-reported Caucasian donors. Approximately 310 gigabases of sequencing data and tens of millions of unique TCR sequences made up an early release that covered fewer than 650 HLA-typed donors. The study aimed to test whether cataloging public T cell receptors could reveal signatures of past pathogen exposure. Roughly 5 DR-DQ haplotypes were handled as single units for association and clustering, since linkage in the cohort was strong. Class I and class II HLA loci were covered by the typing at four-digit resolution. Donor age, sex, ethnicity and CMV serostatus were collected together with the repertoire data. All discovery cohort repertoires had been generated on a single sequencing platform. The paper as a whole reports these results and caveats: A later genetic analysis reported fewer N-insertions in productive TCRs among donors in an Asian-associated ancestry cluster than the roughly 690-donor mean. It was suggested by the authors that the approach could potentially be generalized to other disease states and immunological phenotypes. Correlated functional status among segregating V segments might reflect linkage disequilibrium, but an unknown experimental factor could not be ruled out. Some IMGT-functional V segments, including TRBV6-2 and TRBV6-3, could not be distinguished by the 87-base-pair reads and were therefore excluded. An earlier analysis of roughly 570 of the donors showed that most TCR beta V segments appeared in productive rearrangements either about 87% or about 30% of the time, which broadly matched IMGT annotations. According to a later analysis, most CMV-associated TCR beta chains appeared to be HLA-restricted, and the HLA associations seemed to be driven largely by CMV exposure. In a later genetic analysis, a missense DCLRE1C variant was associated with V-gene and J-gene trimming of TCR beta chains, and the association was replicated in an independent cohort. For the cohort, immune exposure information was limited to CMV serostatus. Assigning TCR associations to individual alleles was difficult when HLA alleles, especially DR and DQ, strongly co-occurred. The sequencing pipeline was judged likely to have produced a cluster of highly shared sequence variants as a technical artifact. HLA typing was unavailable for some donors at each locus, so association tests used only the typed subset. A later analysis associated 17,000 or so TCR beta sequences with specific HLA alleles at a false discovery rate of 0.05. The study gave a list of 150 to 200 TCR beta chains associated with cytomegalovirus. In a later analysis, TCR association rates were found to vary across HLA loci, with the most associated TCRs seen for DRB1 alleles and the fewest for HLA-C alleles. A later analysis reported that several top co-occurrence clusters appeared linked to parvovirus B19, influenza, CMV and Epstein-Barr virus. The presence/absence analyses assumed that sequencing depth was roughly uniform across donors, and that assumption may not be true. Only TCR beta chains were sequenced in this cohort, and the absence of alpha or paired-chain data limited detectable features. The earlier analysis of some 560 of the donors excluded seventeen rarely observed V segments, including chromosome 9 orphons, because counts were too low. While some public TCRs were present in many individuals, most TCR sequences turned up only very rarely across donors. In vitro tests confirmed that three of the cytomegalovirus-associated TCR beta chains recognize cytomegalovirus antigens. The classifier was reported to diagnose cytomegalovirus status with high specificity and sensitivity in both the original and validation cohorts. A further reported finding was that TCR beta sequences accurately predicted the HLA-A and HLA-B alleles for most subjects in the first cohort. In a later analysis, HLA-associated TCR beta chains showed more clonal expansion and lower generation probabilities than non-associated chains that were equally common.

The cohort consisted of 600 or so healthy bone marrow donors. All cohort members were sampled while nominally healthy, although unrecorded immune exposures were likely present. The donor tested CMV seronegative, placing the donor among the 300 to 400 seronegative members of the cohort. A peripheral blood sample was provided by each donor, and peripheral blood mononuclear cells were used for TCR beta sequencing. The Qiagen DNeasy Blood Extraction Kit was used to extract genomic DNA from the blood cell samples. Based on the germline V gene, the CDR1 and CDR2 sequences are MGHDK and SYGVNS. The CDR3, from cysteine to phenylalanine, totals 14 residues. Only the CDR3 part of the read is kept: 42 bases, read in frame from the first base. V is cut by 0 bases and J by 2 bases, and the space between the germline ends is 7 bases. Libraries were made using the immunoSEQ multiplex PCR assay. For the multiplex PCR, a mixture combining 60 forward primers for TCR Vbeta segments and 13 reverse primers for TCR Jbeta segments was used. Amplification of the CDR3 region of rearranged TCR beta genes was performed with a multiplex PCR assay on genomic DNA. The Illumina HiSeq System was used to sequence the amplified TCR beta libraries as 87-base-pair reads. Regarding the original processing steps: A later analysis tallied 70 million to 100 million unique TCR beta chains across the 666 repertoires, and around 12 million of those chains were shared by two or more donors. A nearest-neighbor algorithm error-corrected the raw reads and collapsed the reads into unique sequences, merging closely related sequences to remove PCR and sequencing errors. To assign V, D and J gene segments, CDR3 sequences were aligned to IMGT reference sequences. Each retained sequence needed at least a six-nucleotide match to both a V gene segment and a J gene segment. A rearrangement was called productive if the CDR3 had no stop codons and remained in frame with V and J, and every other rearrangement was called non-productive. CDR3 was defined by IMGT convention, running from the second conserved V-encoded cysteine to the conserved J-encoded phenylalanine. The earlier analysis of about 610 of the donors excluded any sequence lacking an unambiguous match to a single V gene segment. In an earlier analysis of approximately 500 of the donors, a V segment was called functional when productive rearrangements were above 56.7%, and segregating when the standard deviation between donors exceeded 5%. A statistical classification framework was built to diagnose cytomegalovirus status from the catalog of TCR beta chain sequences. In a later analysis, TCR nucleotide sequences were compared against IMGT/GENE-DB human TR gene sequences so that V and J genes could be assigned. Using the TCRdist pipeline, a later analysis assigned CDR3 sequences along with most-parsimonious VDJ recombination scenarios. In a later analysis, every TCR beta chain was defined by the combination of its CDR3 amino acid sequence and its V-gene family, and reads without a unique V-gene family were dropped. A later analysis removed 592 highly shared, low-generation-probability nucleotide sequences to deal with suspected cross-contamination and a sequencing artifact. For each public chain, a later analysis derived a clonal expansion index from normalized ranks of inferred template counts within each repertoire. Generation probabilities in a later analysis came from a VDJ recombination model fitted to out-of-frame rearrangements, and those results were checked against IGoR. A later analysis scored TCR-TCR, TCR-HLA and TCR-CMV co-occurrence with hypergeometric tests, applying a repertoire-size bias correction to TCR pairs. False discovery rates were estimated in a later analysis by permuting HLA or CMV assignments 20 times. In a later analysis, co-occurring TCRs were grouped using DBSCAN, and TCRdist sequence similarity was added for clustering within HLA-allele-positive subsets. For co-occurrence clustering, repertoires with fewer than 30,000 or more than 120,000 public chains were excluded, along with four or five repertoires with anomalous nucleotide sharing. Here the immuneACCESS table is served through TCRdb, limited to in-frame sequences with V and J called. Missing clones are a known gap in these copies; in checked studies unresolved V genes cover under half, and the rest lacks a known reason. V, J and clone size derive from that table, while D and trimming were established from the DNA sequence. In this sample the table shows around 150,000 clones, about 72% of which occur a single time. Around 2.2% of the sample rests with the top ten.

Remarks on this clone: Its binding antigen is unknown. No base qualities exist here, and no much larger clone lies one base off it.

Sequences were obtained from PBMCs. The rearranged segments are TRBV25-1 and TRBJ2-5; the D gene lacks a confident call. This receptor was identified in a man in his forties or fifties in good health and CMV-seronegative. In nucleotide form, the sequence is TGTGCCAGCAGTGAATATGGCAGTCAAGAGACCCAGTACTTC. It is translated as CASSEYGSQETQYF. Reference TRBV25-1 and TRBJ2-5 proteins supply the regions before and after the CDR3; the full variable domain is: EADIYQTPRYLVIGTGKKITLECSQTMGHDKMYWYQQDPGMELHLIHYSYGVNSTEKGDLSSESTVSRIRTEHFPLTLESARPSHTSQYLCASSEYGSQETQYFGPGTRLLVL.